Listed here is a single T cell receptor beta chain. This sample stems from a study of blood T cell repertoires in COVID-19. From germline, CDR1 is KGHSH and CDR2 LQKENI. With 1 base removed from V and 2 bases from J, the gap between germline ends came to 8 bases. The CDR3 spans 14 residues. Some clones are missing from TCRdb's copy, which holds only in-frame ones; the method was immunoSEQ multiplex PCR. The sample holds some 130,000 clones; about 76% are singletons and the top ten take roughly 20%. The receptor's source is a man older than 75 with acute or convalescent COVID-19. The chain joins TRBV18 to TRBJ1-2; D is possibly TRBD1 (5 bases). The source material was peripheral blood. CDR3 protein: CASSPQGLNYGYTF. The DNA of the CDR3 is TGTGCCAGCTCACCACAGGGGTTAAACTATGGCTACACCTTC.